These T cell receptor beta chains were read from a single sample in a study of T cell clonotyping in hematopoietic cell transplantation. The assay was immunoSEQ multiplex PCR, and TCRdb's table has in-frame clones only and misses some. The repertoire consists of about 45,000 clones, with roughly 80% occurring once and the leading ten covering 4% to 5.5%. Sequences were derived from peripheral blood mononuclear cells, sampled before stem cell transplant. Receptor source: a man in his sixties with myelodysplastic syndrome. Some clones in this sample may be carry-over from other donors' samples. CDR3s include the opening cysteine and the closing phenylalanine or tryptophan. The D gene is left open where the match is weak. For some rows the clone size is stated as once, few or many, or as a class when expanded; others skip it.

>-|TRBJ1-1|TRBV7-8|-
TGTGCCAGCAGCCCGCGTGGGGCACGGGGGACTGAAGCTTTCTTT
CASSPRGARGTEAFF
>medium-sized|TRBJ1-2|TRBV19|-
TGTGCCACCACCGGGACTCTGGCTGCTGGCTACACCTTC
CATTGTLAAGYTF
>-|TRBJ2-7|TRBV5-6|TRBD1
TGTGCCAGCAGCTTGGAGTTAGACAGGGGCTTTAGCTCCTACGAGCAGTACTTC
CASSLELDRGFSSYEQYF
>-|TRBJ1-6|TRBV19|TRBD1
TGTGCCAGTACCCCGATAGACAGGGCTAATTCACCCCTCCACTTT
CASTPIDRANSPLHF
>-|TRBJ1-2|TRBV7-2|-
TGTGCCAGCAGCCCGACGGCTGGCTACACCTTC
CASSPTAGYTF
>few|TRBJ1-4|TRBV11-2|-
TGTGCCAGCAGCTCCCTTGACCAGGCGCCTACTAATGAAAAACTGTTTTTT
CASSSLDQAPTNEKLFF
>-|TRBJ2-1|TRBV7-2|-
TGTGCCAGCAGCTTAGATCGGCTAGCCTCCTACAATGAGCAGTTCTTC
CASSLDRLASYNEQFF
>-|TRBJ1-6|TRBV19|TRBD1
TGTGCCAGTAGTATCGAACGACAGGGTAGATCCTATAATTCACCCCTCCACTTT
CASSIERQGRSYNSPLHF
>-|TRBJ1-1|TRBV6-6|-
TGTGCCAGCAGCCGTTCGGGCACTGAAGCTTTCTTT
CASSRSGTEAFF
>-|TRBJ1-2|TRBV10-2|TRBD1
TGCGCCAGCCTCCCGTGGGGCCCCTTACAGGGGAGGAATGGCTACACCTTC
CASLPWGPLQGRNGYTF
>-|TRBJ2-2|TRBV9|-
TGTGCCAGCAGCGTACGAGACTACAACACCGGGGAGCTGTTTTTT
CASSVRDYNTGELFF
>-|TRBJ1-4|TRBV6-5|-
TGTGCCAGCAGTCCATTGCACAGGAGAGGTAAAAAACTGTTTTTT
CASSPLHRRGKKLFF
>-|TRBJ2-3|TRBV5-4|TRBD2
TGTGCCAGCAGCTTTGAGCGGGGATCTAGCACAGATACGCAGTATTTT
CASSFERGSSTDTQYF
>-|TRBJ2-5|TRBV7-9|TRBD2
TGTGCCAGCCTTAGCGGGGGCGAGGAGACCCAGTACTTC
CASLSGGEETQYF
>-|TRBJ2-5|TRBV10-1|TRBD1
TGCGCCAGCAGCCCCGTCGGACAGGAACAAGAGACCCAGTACTTC
CASSPVGQEQETQYF
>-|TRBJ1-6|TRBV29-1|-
TGCAGCGCAATGACTGCTATTAATTCACCCCTCCACTTT
CSAMTAINSPLHF
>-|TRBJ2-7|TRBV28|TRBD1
TGTGCCAGCAGTTTGGACAGGGGATCTCTGGAGCAGTACTTC
CASSLDRGSLEQYF
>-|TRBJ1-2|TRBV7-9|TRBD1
TGTGCCAGCAGCTCCGAGGGACAAGGGGGCGCATTGAGCGGCTACACCTTC
CASSSEGQGGALSGYTF
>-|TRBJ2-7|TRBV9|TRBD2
TGTGCCAGCAGCGTAGATGGCGGGGGGGCCTCCCAGCAGTACTTC
CASSVDGGGASQQYF
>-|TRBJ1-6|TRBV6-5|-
TGTGCCAGCAGTTACGCCCAGTCGAATAATTCACCCCTCCACTTT
CASSYAQSNNSPLHF
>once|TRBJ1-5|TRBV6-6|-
TGTGCCAGCAGTCTGGGGGGGGCTGGTCAGCCCCAGCATTTT
CASSLGGAGQPQHF
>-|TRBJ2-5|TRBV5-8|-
TGTGCCAGCAGCCCCTCGTACAGGGAGCAAGAGACCCAGTACTTC
CASSPSYREQETQYF
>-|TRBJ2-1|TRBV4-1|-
TGCGCCAGCAGCCAAGACGGCCAGGACTACAATGAGCAGTTCTTC
CASSQDGQDYNEQFF
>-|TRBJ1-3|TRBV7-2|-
TGTGCCAGCAGCTTAGGCCGGGGGGACACCATATATTTT
CASSLGRGDTIYF
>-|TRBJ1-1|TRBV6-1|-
TGTGCCAGCAGTGACTATTCGGCTTTCTTT
CASSDYSAFF
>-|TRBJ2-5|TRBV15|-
TGTGCCACCAGCAGAGAGGGGGGCCAAGAGACCCAGTACTTC
CATSREGGQETQYF
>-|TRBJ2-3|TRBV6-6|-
TGTGCCAGCAGTGACGGAGGAGGGACAGATACGCGGTATTTT
CASSDGGGTDTRYF
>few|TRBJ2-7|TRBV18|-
TGTGCCAGCTCACCAGTCGAGGCGGTGTACGAGCAGTACTTC
CASSPVEAVYEQYF
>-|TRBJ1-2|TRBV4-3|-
TGCGCCAGCAGCCAAGATCTTGCCCAGGGCATCTATGGCTACACCTTC
CASSQDLAQGIYGYTF
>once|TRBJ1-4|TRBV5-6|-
TGTGCCAGCAGCTTGCAGGAGGGGAGAGAACGCCCCTTAAATTTT
CASSLQEGRERPLNF
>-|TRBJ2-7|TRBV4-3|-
TGCGCCAGCAGCCAGTCACAGGTTGGGGCCTACGAGCAGTACTTC
CASSQSQVGAYEQYF
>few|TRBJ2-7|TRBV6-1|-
TGTGCCAGCAGTGACGGACAGCCGCCCTACGAGCAGTACTTC
CASSDGQPPYEQYF
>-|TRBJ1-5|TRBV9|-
TGTGCCAGCAGCGCGGATCAGGAACAGCCCCAGCATTTT
CASSADQEQPQHF
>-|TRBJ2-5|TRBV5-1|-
TGCGCCAGCACAAATAGAGAGACCCAGTACTTC
CASTNRETQYF